This entry features one TCR beta chain sequence. What it binds is unknown. The data stem from a study of glioma-infiltrating T cells. Findings and caveats of the study: Only very few CDR3 sequences appeared in both tissue and blood. Non-neoplastic patients had below-expected tissue-blood divergence, while all gliomas exceeded expectation.

The CDR3 totals 13 residues. Germline CDR1 reads MGHRA; CDR2 reads YSYEKL. Trimming removed 1 base at V and 6 bases at J, with 7 bases between. TCR alpha and beta CDR3 regions were amplified from RNA using iRepertoire nested multiplex PCR. TCRdb reprocessed the multiplex PCR reads with MiXCR, giving one entry per CDR3 protein. This sample has about 99,000 distinct CDR3 sequences, with 25% to 35% found just once. This rearrangement joins TRBV4-1 to TRBJ1-5; D is unresolved. The sequenced sample was glioma tissue, nonneoplastic brain tissue, or PBMCs (not recorded which). The source of this sequence is a human donor with low-grade glioma or glioblastoma, undergoing nonglioma brain surgery, or in good health (not recorded which). The CDR3 DNA follows: TGCGCCAGCAGCCAAGGAGGAGGTCAGCCCCAGCATTTT. Translating gives CASSQGGGQPQHF.